This TCR beta chain emerged from a study of T cells after yellow fever vaccination. V gave up 5 bases and J gave up 4 bases, with 5 bases separating them. The CDR3 is 12 residues long. This clonotype occurred many times. TCRdb analysed the 5' RACE reads with MiXCR anew, one entry per CDR3 protein. The table shows 150,000 to 200,000 distinct CDR3 sequences, with approximately 11% occurring only once. Sequenced material: CD8+ T cells sorted from PBMCs, taken 15 days after the yellow fever booster vaccination. The V gene is TRBV12-3 or TRBV12-4, the J gene TRBJ2-2; D unresolved. The sequence was obtained from a man aged 18 to 30 who received the YFV17D yellow fever vaccine. The CDR3 is CASSRSTGELFF. Written as DNA, the CDR3 is TGTGCCAGCAGTCGATCCACCGGGGAGCTGTTTTTT.